The 12 T cell receptor beta chains given below trace back to one sample, sequenced in a study. TCRdb re-analysed the 5' RACE reads in MiXCR, keeping a single row per CDR3 protein. This sample has around 50,000 distinct CDR3 sequences, with roughly 28% found just once. Sequences were obtained from tumor-infiltrating memory CD4+ T cells sorted from the breast tumor. Subset noted: memory CD4+ T cells, CD4+CD45RO+CD25-. The receptor set was obtained from a female donor with breast cancer.

The V gene is TRBV20-1, the J gene TRBJ2-1, with TRBD2 identical over 7 bases. Per the germline V gene, CDR1 is DFQATT and CDR2 is SNEGSKA (reference sequence). V trimming: 2 bases; J trimming: 6 bases; junction bases outside the gene matches: 16. The CDR3 is made up of 17 amino acids. The CDR3 loop reads CSARPSLRGLDGNEQFF. The CDR3 DNA sequence: TGCAGTGCTAGACCCTCTCTTCGAGGACTAGATGGCAATGAGCAGTTCTTC.

The CDR3 reads CASSLNSQGAYTEAFF. The CDR3 nucleotides read TGCGCCAGCAGCTTGAACTCGCAGGGGGCGTACACTGAAGCTTTCTTT. The chain employs TRBV5-1 and TRBJ1-1, with TRBD1 matching over 8 bases. V lost 1 base to trimming and J lost 3 bases; unmatched junction nucleotides: 8. Germline CDR1 and CDR2: SGHRS and YFSETQ. The length of the CDR3 is 16 residues.

The chain employs TRBV6-5 and TRBJ1-6; D may be TRBD1 (5 bases). With 1 base removed from V and 9 bases from J, the gap between germline ends came to 19 bases. This CDR3 contains 17 residues. Per the germline V gene, CDR1 is MNHEY and CDR2 is SVGAGI. The DNA of the CDR3 is TGTGCCAGCAGTTACTGGGGCTCCCTCCTGCAAGGTTCACCCCTCCACTTT. It translates to CASSYWGSLLQGSPLHF.

The chain employs TRBV7-2 and TRBJ2-5, with TRBD2 matching over 8 bases. The CDR3 runs to 17 residues. Germline V CDR1 and CDR2: SGHTA, FQGNSA. J lost 4 bases, V lost 2 bases, and 12 bases had no gene match. CDR3 nucleotide sequence: TGTGCCAGCAGCTTATCAGGACTAGCTGTTAGTGGAGAGACCCAGTACTTC. Amino acid sequence: CASSLSGLAVSGETQYF. Drawing the rest from reference TRBV7-2 and TRBJ2-5, the complete variable domain is GAGVSQSPSNKVTEKGKDVELRCDPISGHTALYWYRQSLGQGLEFLIYFQGNSAPDKSGLPSDRFSAERTGGSVSTLTIQRTQQEDSAVYLCASSLSGLAVSGETQYFGPGTRLLVL.

J is TRBJ2-7 and V is TRBV25-1; a weak D match, TRBD1 (5 bases). The CDR3 is made up of 12 amino acids. Germline CDR1 and CDR2: MGHDK and SYGVNS. V was cut by 2 bases and J by 12 bases, with 14 bases left in between. CDR3 in amino acids: CASSETGRALYF. Here the CDR3 DNA reads TGTGCCAGCAGTGAAACAGGCAGGGCTCTGTACTTC.

There are many counts of this clonotype. This chain connects TRBV5-1 to TRBJ2-3, with TRBD1 matching 7 bases. V was clipped by 0 bases and J by 2 bases; unmatched bases: 6. There are 16 residues in the CDR3. Germline V gene lookup returns CDR1 SGHRS and CDR2 YFSETQ. CDR3 in amino acids: CASSLGQGHSTDTQYF. Here the CDR3 DNA reads TGCGCCAGCAGCTTGGGACAGGGCCATTCCACAGATACGCAGTATTTT.

This clonotype was seen a handful of times. CDR3 protein: CASRFAFQGNEQFF. In nucleotides, the CDR3 is TGTGCCAGCAGGTTTGCCTTCCAGGGAAATGAGCAGTTCTTC. V gene TRBV12-3 or TRBV12-4 combines with J gene TRBJ2-1, with D perhaps TRBD1 (5 bases). The CDR3 covers 14 residues. V lost 6 bases and J lost 7, with 16 bases in between.

This sequence joins TRBV28 and TRBJ1-5; 10 nucleotides line up with TRBD1. The V and J ends lost 6 bases and 6 bases, in that order; junction bases with no gene match: 5. Looked up from germline, CDR1 is MDHEN and CDR2 is SYDVKM. This CDR3 spans 14 amino acids. The chain's CDR3 is CASSPDRGSQPQHF. For the CDR3, the DNA is TGTGCCAGCAGCCCGGACAGGGGGTCTCAGCCCCAGCATTTT.

This clonotype was detected only a few times. The chain carries TRBV13 and TRBJ1-3, with D perhaps matching TRBD1 (6 bases). V dropped 5 bases and J dropped 1 base, with 12 bases sitting between them. CDR1 is PRHDT, CDR2 FYEKMQ, per germline (reference sequence). CDR3 length: 15 amino acids. The chain's CDR3 is CASSTTDRSGNTIYF. The DNA of the CDR3 is TGTGCCAGCAGCACCACCGACAGGTCTGGAAACACCATATATTTT.

The V gene is TRBV20-1, the J gene TRBJ2-7; 12 bases fit TRBD2. The germline gives CDR1 DFQATT, CDR2 SNEGSKA (reference sequence). The J segment lost 2 bases and the V segment lost 6 bases, leaving 8 bases of the junction unmatched. The CDR3 is made up of 15 amino acids. The CDR3 spells CSALGLAGTTYEQYF. In DNA, the CDR3 is TGCAGTGCCCTTGGACTAGCGGGGACTACCTACGAGCAGTACTTC.

This clonotype occurred a few times. V is TRBV7-3 and J is TRBJ2-1; 7 bases are a match to TRBD2. CDR1 and CDR2 from the germline V gene are SGHTA and FQGTGA. CDR3 length: 12 residues. The ends lost 5 bases at V and 12 bases at J; junction bases unmatched: 7. The CDR3 loop reads CASSISSGTQFF. The CDR3 DNA reads as TGTGCCAGCAGCATCTCTAGCGGTACGCAGTTCTTC.

The rearrangement joins TRBV20-1 to TRBJ2-3; D is possibly TRBD1 (6 bases). With 3 bases removed from V and 5 bases from J, the gap between germline ends came to 21 bases. Per the germline V gene, CDR1 is DFQATT and CDR2 is SNEGSKA (reference sequence). The CDR3 extends over 16 amino acids. CDR3 coding DNA: TGCAGTGCTAGCGAAGAACAGGGCCAGGGACGAGATACGCAGTATTTT. Its protein product is CSASEEQGQGRDTQYF.